In this sample, the clone carrying this TCR delta chain turned up a few times. Translating this DNA gives a protein that differs at residue 15 from the TCRdb one, which belongs to a much larger clone; a read error is likely, and the protein shown is this translation. The CDR3 has 20 amino acids. Germline V CDR1 and CDR2: GEAIGNYY, EKD. With 3 bases removed from V and 3 bases from J, the gap between germline ends came to 31 bases. TCRdb re-identified clones in the multiplex PCR reads via CATT. This sample yields 85,000 to 100,000 delta-chain clones, of which roughly 0.9% are seen a single time; 9.5% to 10% belongs to the top ten. The entry originates in a study of γδ T cells in repeated Plasmodium falciparum infection. About the study: The natural-infection arm compared Malian children under seasonal malaria with matched Australian children.

Bulk repertoires came from Vgamma9/Vdelta2+ or Vdelta2-negative gammadelta T cells flow-sorted from PBMC. The TCR originated in a pool of human donors (malaria-infected and uninfected, not separated). Sequencing was done on a sample of gamma-delta T cells from blood. This chain joins TRDV2 and TRDJ1, with D tentatively TRDD2 or TRDD3 (8 bases each). Assignment of the J gene here rests on matching the DNA to germline, because TCRdb gives none. CDR3 loop: CACDLPTYRLGGKYADKLIF. CDR3 bases: TGTGCCTGTGACCTTCCTACGTATCGACTGGGGGGAAAGTACGCCGATAAACTCATCTTT.